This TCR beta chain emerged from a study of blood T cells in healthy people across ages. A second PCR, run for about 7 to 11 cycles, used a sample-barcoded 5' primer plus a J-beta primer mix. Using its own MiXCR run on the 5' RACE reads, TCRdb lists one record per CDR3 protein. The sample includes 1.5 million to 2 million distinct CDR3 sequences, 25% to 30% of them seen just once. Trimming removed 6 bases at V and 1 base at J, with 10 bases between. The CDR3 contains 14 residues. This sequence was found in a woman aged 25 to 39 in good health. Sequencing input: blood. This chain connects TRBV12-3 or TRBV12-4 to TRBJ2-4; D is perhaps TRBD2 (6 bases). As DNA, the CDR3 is TGTGCCAGCAGGCTTAGCGGCGCCAAAAACATTCAGTACTTC. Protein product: CASRLSGAKNIQYF.